This note documents a single T cell receptor (beta chain) sequence. This entry comes from a study of monozygotic twins with inflammatory bowel disease. The CDR3 spans 11 residues. Germline assignment: CDR1 MDHEN and CDR2 SYDVKM. TCRdb reprocessed the 5' RACE reads and stores each CDR3 protein as one record, lacking DNA. This repertoire comprises 150,000 to 200,000 distinct CDR3 sequences; its ten largest clones make up 2.8%. Sequencing was carried out using blood. The chain employs TRBV28 and TRBJ2-7. This receptor was obtained from a human donor with ulcerative colitis or Crohn's disease, or a healthy co-twin of an affected twin (not recorded which). The CDR3 is CASAVPYEQYF.